This T cell receptor beta chain was found in a study of shared clonotypes between healthy human individuals (TCRdb year 2020). For the study in its entirety: The cohort included three men and two women between 18 and 49 years of age. The study deeply sequenced blood TCR repertoires of about 5 healthy adults to estimate repertoire size and the extent of clonotype sharing between individuals. Leukapheresis yielded between about 0.94 and 8.9 billion PBMCs per donor. To increase sequencing depth and limit assay-specific biases, different laboratories used diverse techniques to prepare libraries and sequence TCR repertoires. Per donor, three plates each were used for CD4 naive and CD4 memory, two for CD8 naive, and one for CD8 memory.

As regards this clone: Its antigen is currently not known. Base-call qualities are not available, and no considerably larger clone is one nucleotide away.

Donors were healthy HIV-negative adults with no recently reported acute infections or vaccinations. Every donor was a Caucasian adult living in Nashville, Tennessee, USA. CD4+ T cells were enriched through magnetic negative selection, after which naive cells were positively selected on CD45RA and the remaining negative fraction served as the memory subset. Blood was obtained by leukapheresis, after which PBMCs were separated by Ficoll-Histopaque density gradient centrifugation and cryopreserved in liquid nitrogen vapor phase. Purity and quantity of every magnetically sorted T cell population were checked by analytical flow cytometry. Genomic DNA was isolated from every sorted fraction and measured by UV absorbance on a Nanodrop 2000c. Using the deep immunoSEQ assay, TCR CDR3 regions were amplified from genomic DNA by multiplex PCR. Genomic DNA extracted from each cell subset was distributed evenly over all wells of several immunoSEQ 96-well plates, and each plate served as one replicate. For sorted subsets, each replicate PCR was loaded with roughly 190 ng genomic DNA, equivalent to about 30,000 T cell genomes. The purified libraries were quantified using a Qubit 3.0 fluorometer, sized with a Bioanalyzer 2100, and then quantified again using the KAPA Library Quantification kit. Every immunoSEQ 96-well plate was sequenced on a separate single-read 150-cycle Illumina NextSeq 550 flow cell. From the authors' description of their analysis: Because the immunoSEQ output held only junctional sequences and lacked quality scores, the filtering could not match the filtering applied to full-length reads. To assign V/J genes and CDR3, sequences were annotated using PyIR, a Python wrapper for IgBLAST v1.9, with IMGT germline references. Any read was removed if the V/J assignment was weak (E-value above 1e-6), the CDR3 was missing, or the read contained stop codons, out-of-frame junctions, or ambiguous translated residues. V3J clonotypes were defined as sequences sharing the same inferred V gene, J gene, and CDR3 amino acid sequence. Percentage overlap between repertoires was computed as shared unique clonotypes divided by the size of the smaller repertoire. Repertoire richness was assessed with RTK rarefaction, the Chao1 estimator, and Recon v2.1 estimates of unobserved clonotypes. For all TCRbeta clonotypes obtained by the gDNA method from a few donors, generation probabilities were computed with OLGA. This is the immuneACCESS table as TCRdb keeps it, with only in-frame sequences that have V and J called. A part of the clones is gone; compared with another copy, unresolved V genes explain less than half, and the rest is unexplained. V and J calls and clone size follow that table, whereas D and trimming were derived from the DNA. This sample lists around 700,000 clones; less than 85% were detected once. The leading ten clones occupy approximately 1.8% of the sample.

V loses 4 bases of germline sequence and J loses 1 base, and the interval between the two ends is 7 bases. The cysteine opens and the phenylalanine closes a CDR3 of 14 amino acids. Of the read, only the CDR3 DNA is kept; its 42 bases are in frame from base 1. Sequences SEHNR (CDR1) and FQNEAQ (CDR2) are obtained from the germline V gene (reference sequence). General study outcomes and caveats: Compared with non-shared clonotypes, clonotypes shared by all four sorted-subset donors had higher generation probabilities. When several donors were compared, the shared fraction of clonotypes was about 5% for naive CD4, roughly 3.3% for naive CD8, roughly 2.5% for memory CD4, and less than 0.45% for memory CD8. Based on pairwise subsampling, the degree of clonotype sharing among donors was expected to be affected by sequencing depth. Sampling was restricted to blood, and TCR repertoires in tissue are likely to differ from TCR repertoires in blood. Naive subsets generally had larger estimated clonotype richness than memory subsets. Because the study included a small number of donors, the genetic and exposure-history diversity represented was limited. Rarefaction of sorted-subset datasets indicated incomplete sequencing despite the large sequencing depth.

This receptor was identified in a young woman in good health. What was sequenced was memory CD4+ T cells sorted from blood. This sample's cell subset or site label indicates: CD45RA-negative fraction. Recombination linked TRBV7-9 to TRBJ1-4; perhaps TRBD1 is the D gene, with 5 bases matching. The CDR3 loop reads CASSWGGTNEKLFF. The DNA sequence follows: TGTGCCAGCAGCTGGGGGGGAACTAATGAAAAACTGTTTTTT.